This section outlines one T cell receptor (beta chain) sequence together with its context. The sample originates from a study of shared clonotypes between healthy human individuals. Study-wide background: The plates for each donor numbered three CD4 naive, three CD4 memory, two CD8 naive and one CD8 memory.

There are 16 residues in the CDR3. Trimming left V 0 bases short and J 1 base short, with 9 bases between. Germline lookup yields CDR1 MGHRA and CDR2 YSYEKL. Study donors comprised healthy, HIV-negative adults devoid of recent acute infection or vaccination. Profiled with immunoSEQ multiplex PCR; TCRdb holds only in-frame clones, not every one. The sample yields approximately 740,000 clones, approximately 79% seen once. This clonotype originated in a woman aged 25 to 39 in good health. The V and J genes are TRBV4-1 and TRBJ2-2; D not certain. Material: memory CD4+ T cells sorted from blood. Subset noted: CD45RA-negative fraction. CDR3 bases: TGCGCCAGCAGCCAAGATCAGGTTCGGAACACCGGGGAGCTGTTTTTT. It encodes CASSQDQVRNTGELFF.